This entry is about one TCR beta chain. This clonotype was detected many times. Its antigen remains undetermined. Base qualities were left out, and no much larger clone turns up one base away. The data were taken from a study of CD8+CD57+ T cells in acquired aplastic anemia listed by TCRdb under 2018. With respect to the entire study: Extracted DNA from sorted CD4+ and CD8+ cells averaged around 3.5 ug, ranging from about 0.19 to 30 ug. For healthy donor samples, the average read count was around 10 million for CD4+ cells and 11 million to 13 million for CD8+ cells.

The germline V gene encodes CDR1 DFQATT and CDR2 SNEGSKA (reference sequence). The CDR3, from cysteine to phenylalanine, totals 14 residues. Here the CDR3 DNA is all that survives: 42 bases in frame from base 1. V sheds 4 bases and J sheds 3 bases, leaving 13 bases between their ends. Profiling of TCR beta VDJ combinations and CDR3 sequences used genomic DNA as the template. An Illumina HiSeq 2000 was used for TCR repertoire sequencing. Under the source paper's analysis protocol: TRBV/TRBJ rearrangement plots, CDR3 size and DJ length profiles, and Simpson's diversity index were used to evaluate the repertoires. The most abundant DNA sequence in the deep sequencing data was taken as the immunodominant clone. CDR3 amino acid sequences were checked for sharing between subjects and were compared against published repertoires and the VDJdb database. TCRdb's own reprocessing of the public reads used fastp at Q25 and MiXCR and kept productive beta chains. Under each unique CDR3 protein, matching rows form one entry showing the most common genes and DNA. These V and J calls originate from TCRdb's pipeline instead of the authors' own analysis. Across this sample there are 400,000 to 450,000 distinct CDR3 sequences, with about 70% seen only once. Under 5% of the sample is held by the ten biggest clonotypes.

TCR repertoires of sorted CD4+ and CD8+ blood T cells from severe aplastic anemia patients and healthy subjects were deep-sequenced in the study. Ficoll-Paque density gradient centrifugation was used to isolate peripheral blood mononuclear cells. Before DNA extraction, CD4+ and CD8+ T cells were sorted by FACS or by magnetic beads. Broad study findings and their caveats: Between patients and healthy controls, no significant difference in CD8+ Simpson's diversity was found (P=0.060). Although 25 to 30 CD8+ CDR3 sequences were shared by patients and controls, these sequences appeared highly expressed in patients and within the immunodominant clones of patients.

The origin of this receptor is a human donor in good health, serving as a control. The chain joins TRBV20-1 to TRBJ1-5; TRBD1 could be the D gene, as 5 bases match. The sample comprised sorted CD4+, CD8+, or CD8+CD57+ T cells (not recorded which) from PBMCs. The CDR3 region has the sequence CSAISGADNQPQHF. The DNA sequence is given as TGCAGTGCTATATCCGGGGCCGACAATCAGCCCCAGCATTTT.